The T cell receptor beta chain under discussion was sequenced for a study of T cells in Graves' hyperthyroidism and ophthalmopathy. This clonotype was observed many times. The V gene's germline CDR1 is MNHEY and CDR2 SMNVEV (reference sequence). V lost 2 bases and J lost 5; bases outside the gene matches: 11. CDR3 size: 16 residues. TCR beta CDR3 regions were amplified from RNA. The HTBI primer set was used in a first-round RT-PCR of the TCR CDR3. TCRdb redid the calling of the multiplex PCR reads with MiXCR, one entry per CDR3 protein. The table shows around 520,000 distinct CDR3 sequences, with over 13% occurring only once.

V gene TRBV27 combines with J gene TRBJ1-2; 7 bases are a match to TRBD1. The sequenced material came from blood. The sequence derives from a woman aged 18-29 years with Graves' hyperthyroidism. The chain's CDR3 is CASSLLAGTESYGYTF. The CDR3 DNA follows: TGTGCCAGCAGTTTACTGGCCGGGACAGAGTCTTATGGCTACACCTTC.